These 24 T cell receptor beta chains were sequenced from one sample in a study of T cell responses to AZD1222 COVID-19 vaccine. The table came from immunoSEQ multiplex PCR; TCRdb's copy has only in-frame clones and leaves some out. Here the sample spans fewer than 300,000 clones, approximately 95% being singletons. The specimen comprised peripheral blood, sampled on day 0 of AZD1222 vaccination. The receptors were gathered from an adult in good health.

V is TRBV19 and J is TRBJ1-5, with D possibly TRBD1 on 6 matching bases. Germline V gene data show CDR1 as LNHDA and CDR2 as SQIVND (reference sequence). V lost 4 bases and J 4 bases, leaving 11 bases between the germline ends. This CDR3 has 14 amino acids. The CDR3 is CASSKGGPNQPQHF. The CDR3 coding sequence is TGTGCCAGTAGTAAAGGGGGACCTAATCAGCCCCAGCATTTT.

The rearrangement links TRBV5-4 to TRBJ2-7, with TRBD1 matching 10 bases. The CDR3 contains 14 residues. From germline, CDR1 is SGHNT and CDR2 YYREEE (reference sequence). J was trimmed by 3 bases and V by 4 bases; bases with no gene match: 4. CDR3 residues: CASSVGQGIYEQYF. The DNA for the CDR3 is TGTGCCAGCAGCGTGGGACAGGGGATCTACGAGCAGTACTTC.

The chain carries TRBV5-5 and TRBJ2-1; TRBD2 agrees at 7 bases. The CDR3 is 12 residues long. Germline loops: CDR1 SGHKS, CDR2 YYEKEE (reference sequence). The J segment lost 8 bases and the V segment lost 4 bases, leaving 3 bases of the junction unmatched. This CDR3 is CASSQTSDEQFF. DNA of the CDR3: TGTGCCAGCAGCCAAACTAGCGATGAGCAGTTCTTC.

The V and J genes are TRBV4-1 and TRBJ1-3; no clear D. This CDR3 comprises 14 residues. The V gene lost 4 bases and the J gene lost 0 bases, with 7 bases spanning the gap. CDR1 MGHRA and CDR2 YSYEKL come from the germline V gene. CDR3 in amino acids: CASSPPSSGNTIYF. CDR3 in DNA: TGCGCCAGCAGCCCCCCCAGCTCTGGAAACACCATATATTTT.

This chain joins TRBV11-2 and TRBJ2-3; D tentatively reads TRBD1 or TRBD2 (5 bases each). With 1 base removed from V and 3 bases from J, the gap between germline ends came to 11 bases. The germline V gene has CDR1 SGHAT and CDR2 FQNNGV. The CDR3 covers 15 residues. CDR3 amino acids: CASSLGGPGTDTQYF. CDR3 nucleotides: TGTGCCAGCAGCTTAGGGGGACCGGGTACAGATACGCAGTATTTT.

V is TRBV15 and J is TRBJ2-7; 11 bases are a match to TRBD2. Losses at the gene ends were 0 bases for V and 1 base for J; bases not matched to a gene: 8. This CDR3 comprises 18 residues. The germline V gene encodes CDR1 LNHNV and CDR2 YYDKDF (reference sequence). The CDR3 here is CATSRELAGGPGSYEQYF. The CDR3 DNA follows: TGTGCCACCAGCAGAGAATTAGCGGGAGGGCCGGGGTCCTACGAGCAGTACTTC.

The V gene is TRBV18, the J gene TRBJ1-1; tentative D call: TRBD1 (6 bases). Trimming pared 1 base from V and 0 bases from J, leaving 6 bases between. This CDR3 region has 14 residues. Germline assignment: CDR1 KGHSH and CDR2 LQKENI. The CDR3 sequence is CASSPRDMNTEAFF. CDR3 sequence (DNA): TGTGCCAGCTCACCACGGGACATGAACACTGAAGCTTTCTTT.

V usage is TRBV27 and J usage is TRBJ2-1, with TRBD2 matching 11 bases. This CDR3 comprises 17 residues. Germline V gene data show CDR1 as MNHEY and CDR2 as SMNVEV (reference sequence). Trimming took 6 bases from V and 2 from J; bases not matched to a gene: 9. In DNA, the CDR3 is TGTGCCAGCAGCCAATTCACTAGCGGGGGAACCTACAATGAGCAGTTCTTC. This gives the protein CASSQFTSGGTYNEQFF.

The CDR3 loop reads CASSSGQLNTEAFF. In DNA form, the CDR3 reads TGTGCCAGCAGCTCGGGACAGCTGAACACTGAAGCTTTCTTT. The chain links TRBV28 to TRBJ1-1, with 7 bases matching TRBD1. V trimming: 6 bases; J trimming: 0 bases; junction bases outside the gene matches: 4. The germline gives CDR1 MDHEN, CDR2 SYDVKM. This CDR3 contains 14 residues.

This rearrangement joins TRBV28 to TRBJ1-4; the D gene is possibly TRBD1 (6 bases). The CDR3 consists of 15 residues. Trimming took off 7 bases at V and 3 bases at J, with 15 bases between the two ends. Germline V gives CDR1 MDHEN, CDR2 SYDVKM. The CDR3 bases are TGTGCCAGCACCTTTGCAAGGGGGTCTAATGAAAAACTGTTTTTT. Translated, it gives CASTFARGSNEKLFF. Together with reference TRBV28 and TRBJ1-4, the CDR3 gives the full variable domain: DVKVTQSSRYLVKRTGEKVFLECVQDMDHENMFWYRQDPGLGLRLIYFSYDVKMKEKGDIPEGYSVSREKKERFSLILESASTNQTSMYLCASTFARGSNEKLFFGSGTQLSVL.

J is TRBJ1-2 and V is TRBV29-1; 10 nucleotides align to TRBD1. V shed 7 bases, J shed 7 bases, and the junction held 6 bases outside the gene matches. Germline-derived CDR1 and CDR2 are SQVTM and ANQGSEA. The CDR3 is 12 amino acids. CDR3 coding DNA: TGCAGCGCAGGGACAGGGGACGGTGGCTACACCTTC. Translated: CSAGTGDGGYTF.

The gene calls are TRBV9 and TRBJ2-5, with D perhaps matching TRBD2 (6 bases). CDR3 length: 14 residues. Germline lookup yields CDR1 SGDLS and CDR2 YYNGEE. V lost 6 bases and J lost 2, with 14 bases in between. The CDR3 bases are TGTGCCAGCAACCCCTCTAGCGCGCAAGAGACCCAGTACTTC. It translates to CASNPSSAQETQYF.

This chain joins TRBV28 and TRBJ2-7, with TRBD1 matching over 10 bases. From germline, CDR1 is MDHEN and CDR2 SYDVKM. The junction had 8 bases not matched to a gene; V was cut back by 10 bases and J by 5 bases. This CDR3 is built from 13 residues. This CDR3 is CATNPGQGNEQYF. CDR3 coding DNA: TGTGCCACCAACCCGGGACAGGGGAACGAGCAGTACTTC.

This clone occurred a few times. This sequence joins TRBV4-1 and TRBJ1-1; D not resolved. Looked up from germline, CDR1 is MGHRA and CDR2 is YSYEKL. V lost 2 bases and J lost 5, with 18 bases in between. This CDR3 spans 16 amino acids. CDR3 in amino acids: CASSQLFRDRDTEAFF. The CDR3 bases are TGCGCCAGCAGCCAACTCTTCCGGGATCGGGATACTGAAGCTTTCTTT.

As concerns this clone: The same CDR3 also results from other DNA sequences found in this sample. J is TRBJ2-3 and V is TRBV3-1 (or the pseudogene TRBV3-2); D gene uncertain. Between the trimmed V and J ends, which lost 3 bases and 0 bases, there was a span of 7 bases. The CDR3 is 14 residues long. In germline, CDR1 is LGHDT, CDR2 YNNKEL (reference sequence). This CDR3 is CASSQGSSTDTQYF. Here the CDR3 DNA reads TGTGCCAGCAGCCAGGGCAGTAGCACAGATACGCAGTATTTT.

The rearrangement uses TRBV7-9 and TRBJ1-4, with a possible D match to TRBD1 (5 bases). Germline loops: CDR1 SEHNR, CDR2 FQNEAQ (reference sequence). V shed 4 bases and J shed 0 bases, with 15 bases lying between them. The CDR3 is 17 residues long. As DNA, the CDR3 is TGTGCCAGCAGCTCTCCGGGACTCGGGGCAACTAATGAAAAACTGTTTTTT. It is translated as CASSSPGLGATNEKLFF.

V is TRBV12-2 and J is TRBJ2-2; TRBD2 reflects the table's D call only, with no check against the DNA. TRBV12-2 is a pseudogene locus. The CDR3 loop spans 17 amino acids. This chain's CDR3 is CASRSMTGTSSTGELFF. In DNA form, the CDR3 reads TGTGCAAGTCGCTCGATGACAGGGACTAGCAGCACCGGGGAGCTGTTTTTT.

The chain uses TRBV27 and TRBJ1-6, with D possibly TRBD1 on 5 matching bases. The CDR3 has 14 amino acids. The germline V gene has CDR1 MNHEY and CDR2 SMNVEV (reference sequence). The V gene lost 5 bases and the J gene lost 10 bases, with 15 bases spanning the gap. Here the CDR3 reads CASSPGTLESPLHF. CDR3 DNA: TGTGCCAGCAGTCCTGGGACTCTAGAGTCACCCCTCCACTTT.

This chain joins TRBV28 and TRBJ2-1, with a weak D call TRBD1 (6 bases). Germline assignment: CDR1 MDHEN and CDR2 SYDVKM. The V end lost 8 bases, the J end lost 10 bases, and 12 bases lay between the germline ends. The CDR3 totals 11 residues. The DNA of the CDR3 is TGTGCCAGCGGCCTTGGGACAGAGCAGTTCTTC. Its protein product is CASGLGTEQFF.

This chain connects TRBV3-1 (or the pseudogene TRBV3-2) to TRBJ2-5; D might be TRBD1 (5 bases). The CDR3 is 15 amino acids. V was shortened by 2 bases and J by 5 bases, with 15 bases between the two germline ends. Germline CDR1 reads LGHDT; CDR2 reads YNNKEL (reference sequence). Here the CDR3 reads CASSQYQGSRETQYF. CDR3 nucleotide sequence: TGTGCCAGCAGCCAATACCAGGGTAGCAGGGAGACCCAGTACTTC.

This rearrangement joins TRBV24-1 to TRBJ2-1; no clear D. The germline gives CDR1 KGHDR, CDR2 SFDVKD. Trimming left V 2 bases short and J 0 bases short, with 7 bases between. This CDR3 spans 15 amino acids. Written as DNA, the CDR3 is TGTGCCACCAGTGATTACAGCGCCTCCTACAATGAGCAGTTCTTC. Protein product: CATSDYSASYNEQFF.

The rearrangement uses TRBV9 and TRBJ1-3; TRBD1 is a possible D gene (6 bases). The V end lost 4 bases, the J end lost 4 bases, and 18 bases lay between the germline ends. Germline V gives CDR1 SGDLS, CDR2 YYNGEE. The CDR3 consists of 16 residues. In nucleotides, the CDR3 is TGTGCCAGCAGCCCCGACAGGCCAGCTCTGGGAAACACCATATATTTT. This translates into CASSPDRPALGNTIYF.

The V and J genes are TRBV11-1 and TRBJ2-1; TRBD2 matches 12 bases. The CDR3 contains 16 residues. The ends lost 2 bases at V and 4 bases at J; junction bases unmatched: 3. The germline CDR1 and CDR2 sequences are SGHAT and FQDESV (reference sequence). CDR3 region: CASSLRLAGAYNEQFF. DNA of the CDR3: TGTGCCAGCAGCTTAAGACTAGCGGGAGCTTACAATGAGCAGTTCTTC.

The J gene is TRBJ2-2, the V gene TRBV4-1, with D uncertain. CDR1 MGHRA and CDR2 YSYEKL come from the germline V gene. CDR3 length: 16 residues. The V gene lost 4 bases and the J gene lost 5 bases, with 17 bases spanning the gap. CDR3 coding DNA: TGCGCCAGCAGCCCGTACCCAAAGGGAAGGACCGGGGAGCTGTTTTTT. The encoded protein is CASSPYPKGRTGELFF.